The 6 T cell receptor beta chains below all came from one sample that was sequenced in a study of shared clonotypes between healthy human individuals (dated by TCRdb to 2019 to 2021). Library preparation used the immunoSEQ multiplex PCR assay. TCRdb stores this immuneACCESS table with in-frame sequences only. Part of the clones is absent; in the studies checked, under half of the shortfall reflects unresolved V genes, and no reason is known for the rest. The sample yields roughly 2.2 million clones; around 90% were counted once. The ten top clones hold roughly 0.34% of the sample. Specimen: naive CD4+ T cells from PBMCs. The sample's cell subset or site label is to be understood as: CD45RA+ positively selected. The receptors originated from a man between 18 and 35 years old in good health. Some clones in this sample may be carry-over from other donors' samples.

The genes are TRBV7-2 and TRBJ1-1; possibly TRBD1 for D (5 bases). CDR1 and CDR2 (germline): SGHTA, FQGNSA. Trimming stripped 6 bases from V and 10 bases from J, with 18 bases between. There are 13 residues in the CDR3. The CDR3 nucleotides are TGTGCCAGCAGTTACAGAGCGGGGGTCGCAGCTTTCTTT. It translates to CASSYRAGVAAFF.

The rearrangement uses TRBV5-4 and TRBJ2-4; TRBD2 is a possible D gene (6 bases). Germline assignment: CDR1 SGHNT and CDR2 YYREEE (reference sequence). This CDR3 region has 16 residues. V dropped 0 bases and J dropped 1 base, with 11 bases sitting between them. Here the CDR3 reads CASSLGPGGAKNIQYF. The CDR3 DNA sequence: TGTGCCAGCAGCTTGGGCCCCGGGGGTGCCAAAAACATTCAGTACTTC.

The chain has TRBV2 and TRBJ2-4; unclear D gene. V was shortened by 11 bases and J by 0 bases, with 8 bases between the two germline ends. The CDR3 length is 12 residues. The germline V gene has CDR1 SNHLY and CDR2 FYNNEI. The CDR3 sequence: CAPPLAKNIQYF. The DNA for the CDR3 is TGTGCCCCCCCGCTAGCCAAAAACATTCAGTACTTC.

The chain joins TRBV30 to TRBJ1-2, with D uncertain. This CDR3 comprises 13 residues. V was clipped by 0 bases and J by 10 bases, with 15 bases between them. Germline V gives CDR1 GTSNPN, CDR2 SVGIG (reference sequence). The CDR3 loop is CAWSVSPGRFYTF. As DNA, the CDR3 is TGTGCCTGGAGTGTATCGCCAGGCCGCTTCTACACCTTC. Full variable domain (missing parts from reference TRBV30 and TRBJ1-2): SQTIHQWPATLVQPVGSPLSLECTVEGTSNPNLYWYRQAAGRGLQLLFYSVGIGQISSEVPQNLSASRPQDRQFILSSKKLLLSDSGFYLCAWSVSPGRFYTFGSGTRLTVV.

The J gene is TRBJ2-5, the V gene TRBV19; D is possibly TRBD2 (6 bases). The V end lost 4 bases, the J end lost 5 bases, and 11 bases lay between the germline ends. CDR1 and CDR2 from the germline V gene are LNHDA and SQIVND (reference sequence). The CDR3 consists of 13 residues. This CDR3 reads CASSTGVGETQYF. The CDR3 DNA sequence: TGTGCCAGTAGTACGGGGGTCGGTGAGACCCAGTACTTC.

The V gene is TRBV30, the J gene TRBJ1-5, with unresolved D. The CDR3 runs to 14 residues. The V and J ends lost 1 base and 7 bases respectively, with 14 bases between them. Germline V CDR1 and CDR2: GTSNPN, SVGIG (reference sequence). CDR3 sequence (DNA): TGTGCCTGGAGTGCTTCCGCGGGAGGACAGCCCCAGCATTTT. It yields the protein CAWSASAGGQPQHF.